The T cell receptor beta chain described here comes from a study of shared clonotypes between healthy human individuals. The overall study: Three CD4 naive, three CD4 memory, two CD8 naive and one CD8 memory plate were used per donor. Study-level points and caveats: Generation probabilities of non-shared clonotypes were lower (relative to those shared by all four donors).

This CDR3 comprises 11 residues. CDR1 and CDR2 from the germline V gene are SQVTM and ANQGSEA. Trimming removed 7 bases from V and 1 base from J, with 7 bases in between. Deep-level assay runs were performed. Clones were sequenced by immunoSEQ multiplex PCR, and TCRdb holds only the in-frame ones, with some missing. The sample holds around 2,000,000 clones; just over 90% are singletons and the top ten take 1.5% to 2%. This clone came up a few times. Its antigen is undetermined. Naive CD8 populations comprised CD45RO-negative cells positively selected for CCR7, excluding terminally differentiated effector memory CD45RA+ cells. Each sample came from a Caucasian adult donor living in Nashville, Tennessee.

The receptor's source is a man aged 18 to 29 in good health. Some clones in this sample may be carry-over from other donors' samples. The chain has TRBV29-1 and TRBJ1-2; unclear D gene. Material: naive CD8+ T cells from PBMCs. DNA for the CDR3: TGCAGCGGACGGAGTAACTATGGCTACACCTTC. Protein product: CSGRSNYGYTF.